These T cell receptor beta chains were read from a single sample in a study of cytomegalovirus exposure and HLA in healthy donors. Sequencing was performed with immunoSEQ multiplex PCR; in TCRdb, only in-frame clones are kept and a portion is missing. The sample has 90,000 to 120,000 clones, over 60% seen once. The sample was PBMCs. The receptors derive from a male donor in good health and CMV-seronegative. Each CDR3 is given with its conserved first and last residue. Only part of the rows carry a size: once, few, many, or a class if the clone is expanded.

>TRBJ1-2|TRBV6-1|NA
CASSEYEHRGYTF
>TRBJ2-5|TRBV18|NA
CASSGPGQKETQYF
>TRBJ1-3|TRBV18|NA
CASSTGTAGNTIYF
>TRBJ2-3|TRBV29-1|NA
CSVARVDTQYF
>TRBJ2-3|TRBV5-1|NA
CASSPAVTTDTQYF
>TRBJ2-5|TRBV28|once
CASFGQGVETQYF
>TRBJ2-7|TRBV10-3|NA
CAISDLVSPYEQYF
>TRBJ1-1|TRBV4-1|NA
CASSQYRGTEAFF
>TRBJ2-3|TRBV10-3|NA
CAIWTASGTDTQYF
>TRBJ2-7|TRBV27|NA
CASSLEGGRDHEQYF
>TRBJ1-5|TRBV15|NA
CATSRDLGLRQPQHF
>TRBJ2-7|TRBV10-1|NA
CASTTGNSYEQYF
>TRBJ1-2|TRBV6-1|NA
CASSGQGPNNYGYTF
>TRBJ2-1|TRBV5-1|NA
CASSPLASDYNEQFF
>NA|TRBV29-1|NA
CSATTGGYEQYF
>TRBJ2-5|TRBV19|NA
CASSHRGRQETQYF
>TRBJ2-7|TRBV15|NA
CATSRKSTGEHEQYF
>TRBJ1-5|TRBV18|NA
CASSLGLNQPQHF
>TRBJ1-5|TRBV27|NA
CASSLRGLGNQPQHF
>TRBJ2-1|TRBV15|NA
CATSRVPLNEQFF
>TRBJ2-7|TRBV4-2|NA
CASSQDSYGSEQYF
>TRBJ2-7|TRBV28|NA
CASSLLTGTGSYEQYF
>TRBJ2-2|TRBV27|NA
CASSRSPGQNTGELFF
>TRBJ2-7|TRBV27|NA
CASSLGDNPYEQYF
>TRBJ2-1|TRBV5-1|NA
CASSSTSGRAPSYNEQFF
>TRBJ1-2|TRBV5-6|NA
CASSLSAEGYGYTF
>TRBJ2-1|TRBV29-1|NA
CSVEERPLDSLDEQFF
>TRBJ2-3|TRBV20-1|once
CSVANTDTQYF
>TRBJ1-1|TRBV21-1|once
CASSTPAWGGGIDTEAFF
>TRBJ2-1|TRBV5-1|NA
CASSPTRGLREQFF
>TRBJ2-3|TRBV2|once
CASKSLAGSGDTQYF
>TRBJ2-7|TRBV7-2|NA
CASSWRGRGYEQYF
>TRBJ2-7|TRBV4-1|NA
CASSQGQGAYEQYF
>TRBJ2-2|TRBV6-1|NA
CASSEVANTGELFF
>TRBJ1-1|TRBV7-9|NA
CASSSTRTDNTEAFF
>TRBJ1-4|TRBV5-6|NA
CASSLAGASEKLFF
>TRBJ1-5|TRBV15|few
CATSRDRGNQPQHF
>TRBJ1-2|TRBV7-6|NA
CASRSTGRDLYGYTF
>TRBJ2-5|TRBV5-1|NA
CASSRRGAGGPGETQYF
>TRBJ1-2|TRBV4-1|NA
CASSPSDRVKIGYTF
>TRBJ1-3|TRBV6-1|NA
CASSEGRGYFGNTIYF
>TRBJ2-1|TRBV19|NA
CASRAGIISYNEQFF
>TRBJ1-4|TRBV28|once
CASTGGIGNEKLFF
>TRBJ1-2|TRBV10-3|NA
CAISESVRTNYGYTF
>TRBJ2-1|TRBV28|NA
CASSLPLAGGRVGRNEQFF
>TRBJ1-1|TRBV14|few
CASSQDLGVVNTEAFF
>TRBJ2-2|TRBV27|few
CASSGEIAFTGELFF
>TRBJ2-1|TRBV2|NA
CASSAGYNEQFF
>TRBJ2-7|TRBV5-1|NA
CASSFGQGRIEQYF
>TRBJ1-3|TRBV2|few
CASSLRVFSGNTIYF
>TRBJ2-7|TRBV27|few
CASSLMRGEQYF
>TRBJ2-2|TRBV19|once
CASSVEADVSGELFF
>TRBJ2-7|TRBV16|NA
CASSQRVGGSYEQYF
>TRBJ2-1|TRBV5-1|few
CASSFRQGSNEQFF
>TRBJ2-1|TRBV28|NA
CASGNNEQFF
>TRBJ2-1|TRBV7-2|NA
CASSLAVSYNEQFF